The 12 T cell receptor beta chains below come from one sample, sequenced in a study of CD8 T cells in ankylosing spondylitis. Broader study findings: Ankylosing spondylitis blood appeared to carry a characteristic TCR beta motif of fewer than 10 highly homologous variants.

These receptors' antigens are unknown. TCRdb passed the 5' RACE reads through MiXCR, listing each CDR3 protein once. The sample records some 840,000 distinct CDR3 sequences, 10% to 15% being singletons. Sequencing used blood, either unsorted or a sorted T cell fraction (not recorded which). These receptor sequences come from a male donor with ankylosing spondylitis.

The genes are TRBV5-1 and TRBJ2-5, with TRBD2 identical over 14 bases. This CDR3 region has 17 residues. The V and J ends lost 4 bases and 5 bases, in that order; junction bases with no gene match: 10. Germline V gives CDR1 SGHRS, CDR2 YFSETQ. CDR3 in amino acids: CASSTGTSGRRRETQYF. CDR3 coding DNA: TGCGCCAGCAGCACCGGGACTAGCGGGAGAAGGCGTGAGACCCAGTACTTC. The whole variable domain, remainder taken from reference TRBV5-1 and TRBJ2-5, is KAGVTQTPRYLIKTRGQQVTLSCSPISGHRSVSWYQQTPGQGLQFLFEYFSETQRNKGNFPGRFSGRQFSNSRSEMNVSTLELGDSALYLCASSTGTSGRRRETQYFGPGTRLLVL.

V usage is TRBV10-3 and J usage is TRBJ1-5; 8 nucleotides agree with TRBD1. Trimming removed 8 bases from V and 5 bases from J; junction bases left unmatched: 5. Germline V CDR1 and CDR2: ENHRY, SYGVKD. The CDR3 loop spans 13 amino acids. The CDR3 DNA sequence: TGTGCCATCGCAGGGGGCCTGGATCAGCCCCAGCATTTT. Protein: CAIAGGLDQPQHF.

The chain combines TRBV5-1 with TRBJ1-2; D ambiguous. V was pared by 7 bases and J by 1 base, with 14 bases between. CDR3 length: 14 amino acids. CDR1 and CDR2 (germline): SGHRS, YFSETQ. The CDR3 is CASSPAAVNYGYTF. Written as DNA, the CDR3 is TGCGCCAGCTCCCCGGCAGCAGTTAACTATGGCTACACCTTC.

This chain joins TRBV6-1 and TRBJ1-5; D is possibly TRBD1 (5 bases). This CDR3 is 16 amino acids long. V dropped 4 bases and J dropped 6 bases, with 19 bases sitting between them. Germline V gives CDR1 MNHNS, CDR2 SASEGT. In DNA, the CDR3 is TGTGCCAGCAGTGTAGGGAGGGGACGGGGAGGTCAGCCCCAGCATTTT. Its translation: CASSVGRGRGGQPQHF.

This clonotype was seen a single time. The rearrangement links TRBV20-1 to TRBJ2-7; the match to TRBD1 covers 11 bases. Trimming removed 1 base from V and 5 bases from J; junction bases left unmatched: 4. Germline values: CDR1 DFQATT, CDR2 SNEGSKA (reference sequence). This CDR3 is built from 14 residues. CDR3 coding DNA: TGCAGTGCTAGAGCCCGGACAGGGGGCGACGAGCAGTACTTC. Residues: CSARARTGGDEQYF.

The CDR3: CAINPLGQGHGYTF. Written as DNA, the CDR3 is TGTGCCATCAACCCCCTTGGACAGGGCCATGGCTACACCTTC. V usage is TRBV10-3 and J usage is TRBJ1-2, with 8 nucleotides matching TRBD1. Germline CDR1 reads ENHRY; CDR2 reads SYGVKD. The V gene end was trimmed by 7 bases and the J gene end by 6 bases; junction bases not matched to a gene: 10. The CDR3 runs 14 residues.

This clonotype was detected only a few times. The chain combines TRBV4-3 with TRBJ2-7; a possible D gene is TRBD2 (6 bases). The germline V gene has CDR1 LGHNA and CDR2 YSLEER. V lost 0 bases to trimming and J lost 6 bases, with 18 bases between them. CDR3 length: 16 residues. The CDR3 spells CASSQDPPGETSEQYF. Written as DNA, the CDR3 is TGCGCCAGCAGCCAAGATCCCCCGGGAGAAACCTCCGAGCAGTACTTC.

The rearrangement uses TRBV4-3 and TRBJ2-6; perhaps TRBD2 as D (6 bases). Trimming removed 2 bases from V and 0 bases from J, with 14 bases in between. CDR1 is LGHNA, CDR2 YSLEER, per germline. The CDR3 loop spans 18 amino acids. This chain's CDR3 is CASSQFQAGFSGANVLTF. For the CDR3, the DNA is TGCGCCAGCAGCCAATTCCAAGCGGGCTTCTCTGGGGCCAACGTCCTGACTTTC.

This clonotype was seen only a few times. The chain combines TRBV29-1 with TRBJ1-1; D is possibly TRBD1 (5 bases). This CDR3 has 13 residues. V was pared by 7 bases and J by 1 base, with 13 bases between. Germline lookup yields CDR1 SQVTM and CDR2 ANQGSEA. The CDR3 is CSAIGAKNTEAFF. CDR3 DNA: TGCAGCGCCATAGGGGCGAAGAACACTGAAGCTTTCTTT.

This clonotype has a count of ten or more. The V call is TRBV29-1, the J call TRBJ1-2, with 10 nucleotides matching TRBD1. CDR1 is SQVTM and CDR2 is ANQGSEA in the germline V gene. CDR3 length: 13 amino acids. V shed 4 bases and J 8 bases; nucleotides not matched to a gene: 7. CDR3 in amino acids: CSVGGQGSGGYTF. The CDR3 DNA reads as TGCAGCGTTGGGGGACAGGGGTCGGGCGGCTACACCTTC. The full variable domain, rest sourced from reference TRBV29-1 and TRBJ1-2, is SAVISQKPSRDICQRGTSLTIQCQVDSQVTMMFWYRQQPGQSLTLIATANQGSEATYESGFVIDKFPISRPNLTFSTLTVSNMSPEDSSIYLCSVGGQGSGGYTFGSGTRLTVV.

This clonotype was detected ten times or more. This chain joins TRBV5-1 and TRBJ2-3; D is uncertain. V was pared by 2 bases and J by 3 bases, with 13 bases between. CDR1 is SGHRS, CDR2 YFSETQ, per germline. This CDR3 comprises 15 residues. The CDR3 DNA follows: TGCGCCAGCAGCTTCTTAGAGCTTTCGACAGATACGCAGTATTTT. Amino acid sequence: CASSFLELSTDTQYF.

The table lists this clonotype with a few counts. The V and J genes are TRBV29-1 and TRBJ2-7, with TRBD1 identical over 8 bases. Germline V gene sequence: CDR1 SQVTM, CDR2 ANQGSEA. The length of the CDR3 is 13 residues. With V trimmed by 6 bases and J by 2 bases, 6 bases remained unmatched. The CDR3 is CSVRTGNTYEQYF. In DNA, the CDR3 is TGCAGCGTAAGGACAGGGAACACCTACGAGCAGTACTTC.